This entry lists 15 T cell receptor beta chains sequenced from one sample in a study of OX40 agonist ivuxolimab in advanced cancers. Measured with immunoSEQ multiplex PCR; TCRdb has only the in-frame clones, and not every one. The table lists tens of thousands of clones, about 89% of them singletons, with 3% to 4.5% in the top ten. Source: CD4+ or CD8+ T cells sorted from blood, taken in a trial of the OX40 agonist ivuxolimab. The source is an adult with an advanced solid tumor such as melanoma, head and neck, liver or kidney cancer.

V gene TRBV6-6 combines with J gene TRBJ1-5; possibly TRBD1 for D (5 bases). CDR1 and CDR2 from the germline V gene are MNHNY and SVGAGI (reference sequence). V was shortened by 7 bases and J by 4 bases, with 14 bases between the two germline ends. This CDR3 contains 14 residues. The CDR3 coding sequence is TGTGCCAGCATTCGGGACTGGGGGAATCAGCCCCAGCATTTT. This codes for CASIRDWGNQPQHF.

The table lists this clone with a count of one. The V gene is TRBV11-3, the J gene TRBJ1-3; the D is unclear. Germline CDR1 SGHNT, CDR2 YENEEA. The germline V and J ends were trimmed by 3 bases and 4 bases, with 13 bases remaining between them. The CDR3 runs to 15 residues. For the CDR3, the DNA is TGTGCCAGCAGCTTGGCTGGGAACATCGGAAACACCATATATTTT. This sequence encodes CASSLAGNIGNTIYF.

The V call is TRBV5-1, the J call TRBJ2-2; D is undetermined. The CDR3 runs to 15 residues. The V and J ends lost 2 bases and 1 base respectively, with 9 bases between them. CDR1 and CDR2 (germline): SGHRS, YFSETQ. CDR3 loop: CASSLGYGNTGELFF. In DNA form, the CDR3 reads TGCGCCAGCAGCTTAGGCTACGGGAACACCGGGGAGCTGTTTTTT. Supplemented by reference TRBV5-1 and TRBJ2-2, the full variable domain reads KAGVTQTPRYLIKTRGQQVTLSCSPISGHRSVSWYQQTPGQGLQFLFEYFSETQRNKGNFPGRFSGRQFSNSRSEMNVSTLELGDSALYLCASSLGYGNTGELFFGEGSRLTVL.

The sample holds one count of this clone. Here the CDR3 DNA reads TGTGCCAGCAGTGAATCATCCGACAGGAATTTGCGTGAAAAACTGTTTTTT. It codes for CASSESSDRNLREKLFF. The V call is TRBV6-1, the J call TRBJ1-4; D is possibly TRBD1 (6 bases). The V and J ends lost 2 bases and 7 bases respectively, with 20 bases between them. Germline-derived CDR1 and CDR2 are MNHNS and SASEGT. The CDR3 runs 17 residues.

This chain connects TRBV30 to TRBJ2-7, with a possible D match to TRBD2 (5 bases). Germline-derived CDR1 and CDR2 are GTSNPN and SVGIG (reference sequence). The CDR3 runs to 13 residues. V dropped 8 bases and J dropped 0 bases, with 14 bases sitting between them. CDR3 residues: CARGGGGSYEQYF. CDR3 sequence (DNA): TGTGCCCGGGGTGGAGGCGGCTCCTACGAGCAGTACTTC.

The V call is TRBV6-1, the J call TRBJ2-1, with D perhaps matching TRBD2 (5 bases). The CDR3 runs 13 residues. V lost 6 bases and J lost 10, with 16 bases in between. Germline CDR1 and CDR2: MNHNS and SASEGT. The CDR3 DNA reads TGTGCCAGCAGGGGGAACGGGGATCGAGAGCAGTTCTTC. Its protein product is CASRGNGDREQFF.

In its sample, this clone was seen once. The V gene is TRBV14, the J gene TRBJ1-5; tentatively, D is TRBD1 (6 bases). Germline lookup yields CDR1 SGHDN and CDR2 FVKESK. With 3 bases removed from V and 3 bases from J, the gap between germline ends came to 12 bases. The CDR3 runs 15 residues. The CDR3 bases are TGTGCCAGCAGCCAGGAAGGGGGAGACAATCAGCCCCAGCATTTT. It translates to CASSQEGGDNQPQHF.

This clone was counted a single time. The rearrangement uses TRBV6-5 and TRBJ2-5; tentatively, D is TRBD2 (6 bases). CDR1 and CDR2 from the germline V gene are MNHEY and SVGAGI. V was pared by 2 bases and J by 2 bases, with 15 bases between. CDR3 length: 16 amino acids. The CDR3 coding sequence is TGTGCCAGCAGTTACGAGAAGGGACTGTTACAAGAGACCCAGTACTTC. Its translation: CASSYEKGLLQETQYF.

In its sample, this clone was seen a few times. The rearrangement links TRBV7-9 to TRBJ2-7; D remains ambiguous. The V gene's germline CDR1 is SEHNR and CDR2 FQNEAQ (reference sequence). The CDR3 contains 14 residues. Trimming took 1 base from V and 2 from J, leaving 9 bases between them. CDR3 loop: CASSLGLGPYEQYF. CDR3 coding DNA: TGTGCCAGCAGCTTAGGTCTAGGACCCTACGAGCAGTACTTC.

This chain connects TRBV19 to TRBJ2-2, with 14 bases matching TRBD2. This CDR3 region has 18 residues. Germline V gives CDR1 LNHDA, CDR2 SQIVND (reference sequence). J lost 6 bases, V lost 3 bases, and 9 bases had no gene match. The CDR3: CASSIGTSGRVGAGELFF. DNA of the CDR3: TGTGCCAGTAGTATTGGGACTAGCGGGAGAGTTGGCGCCGGGGAGCTGTTTTTT.

CDR3: CASSIPTRGGYEQYF. In DNA, the CDR3 is TGTGCCAGTAGTATCCCTACTAGAGGGGGTTACGAGCAGTACTTC. The rearrangement links TRBV19 to TRBJ2-7; maybe TRBD1 (6 bases). CDR1 LNHDA and CDR2 SQIVND come from the germline V gene (reference sequence). The V and J ends lost 3 bases and 4 bases respectively, with 16 bases between them. This CDR3 spans 15 amino acids.

The chain joins TRBV10-3 to TRBJ1-1; TRBD1 aligns across 9 bases. V was clipped by 5 bases and J by 5 bases; unmatched bases: 12. The CDR3 loop spans 16 amino acids. CDR1 is ENHRY and CDR2 is SYGVKD in the germline V gene. The CDR3 DNA sequence: TGTGCCATCAGTCCAAACAGGGGGCGAAGTGGTACTGAAGCTTTCTTT. Its translation: CAISPNRGRSGTEAFF.

This chain uses TRBV5-4 with TRBJ2-1; D is unresolved. The CDR3 sequence is 13 residues long. V dropped 4 bases and J dropped 5 bases, with 10 bases sitting between them. Germline CDR1 reads SGHNT; CDR2 reads YYREEE (reference sequence). CDR3 residues: CASSLEWDNEQFF. In nucleotides, the CDR3 is TGTGCCAGCAGCCTAGAGTGGGACAATGAGCAGTTCTTC.

The chain has TRBV11-2 and TRBJ2-6, with D tentatively TRBD2 (5 bases). Trimming took 5 bases from V and 4 from J, leaving 6 bases between them. Germline lookup yields CDR1 SGHAT and CDR2 FQNNGV. CDR3 length equals 13 residues. The DNA of the CDR3 is TGTGCCAGCAGCCAGCGGGGGGCCAACGTCCTGACTTTC. Residues: CASSQRGANVLTF.

The CDR3 sequence: CASNRGGVGANVLTF. CDR3 bases: TGTGCCAGCAACAGGGGAGGTGTCGGGGCCAACGTCCTGACTTTC. The V gene is TRBV28, the J gene TRBJ2-6; possible D gene TRBD1, 7 bases. V lost 7 bases to trimming and J lost 4 bases, with 14 bases between them. This CDR3 is built from 15 residues. Looked up from germline, CDR1 is MDHEN and CDR2 is SYDVKM. The variable domain in full, with the rest retrieved from reference TRBV28 and TRBJ2-6, is DVKVTQSSRYLVKRTGEKVFLECVQDMDHENMFWYRQDPGLGLRLIYFSYDVKMKEKGDIPEGYSVSREKKERFSLILESASTNQTSMYLCASNRGGVGANVLTFGAGSRLTVL.